This is a list of T cell receptor beta chains from one sample in a study of response to subunit inactivated influenza vaccine. From the RT-PCR reads, TCRdb called clonotypes with MiXCR, one entry per CDR3 protein. The sample contains fewer than 800,000 distinct CDR3 sequences, around a sixth of which appear only once. The sample here was PBMCs from blood, taken roughly 12 days after vaccination. Receptors originate from a man aged 45-65 years who received an inactivated influenza vaccine. CDR3s include the opening cysteine and the closing phenylalanine or tryptophan. A D gene is named only where the DNA matches it firmly. Clone sizes are given selectively: once, few, many, or a class where the clone is expanded.

v_call	clone_size	j_call	d_call	cdr3_aa
TRBV7-6	few	TRBJ2-1	TRBD2	CASSRGLAGGNNEQFF
TRBV5-1	.	TRBJ2-7	TRBD1	CASRSGQGGHEQYF
TRBV29-1	few	TRBJ2-4	.	CSVARASTQYF
TRBV18	.	TRBJ2-2	.	CASSTSGAGELFF
TRBV27	few	TRBJ2-2	.	CASRVQGGSGELFF
TRBV24-1	.	TRBJ2-1	TRBD1	CATSDQDRDSYNEQFF
TRBV12-3/TRBV12-4	few	TRBJ2-1	TRBD1	CASRKTGSHNEQFF
TRBV20-1	few	TRBJ2-7	.	CSASPSLGSFSYEQYF
TRBV9	.	TRBJ2-1	.	CASRVGPLLGEQFF
TRBV20-1	.	TRBJ2-7	TRBD2	CSARPFGVGLAGEYF
TRBV27	many	TRBJ1-1	TRBD1	CASSFPRGRVMNTEAFF
TRBV6-2/TRBV6-3	many	TRBJ2-5	TRBD2	CASSWTSGSQETQYF
TRBV29-1	few	TRBJ2-3	.	CSVEGTPQLYTDTQYF
TRBV11-2	.	TRBJ2-7	.	CASSLGQTNYEQYF
TRBV5-1	.	TRBJ1-5	.	CASSRDGIGNQPQHF
TRBV6-6	.	TRBJ1-1	.	CASSYSIAEAFF
TRBV28	many	TRBJ2-7	.	CASRKKGAGTYEQYF
TRBV30	few	TRBJ2-3	TRBD2	CAWSVGTSGSTDTQYF
TRBV7-2	many	TRBJ2-3	.	CASSFWGSTDTQYF
TRBV5-1	many	TRBJ2-3	.	CASSLDHGRLFPNTQYF
TRBV7-2	few	TRBJ1-1	.	CASSLFPNTEAFF
TRBV6-5	.	TRBJ2-5	.	CASSYLPRTGTQYF
TRBV6-5	.	TRBJ1-4	.	CASSYSQSKEKLFF
TRBV20-1	few	TRBJ2-5	TRBD1	CSARLRGLETQYF
TRBV12-3/TRBV12-4	many	TRBJ2-1	TRBD1	CASSLGTGFGEQFF
TRBV27	few	TRBJ2-6	.	CASSSLGAGANVLTF
TRBV12-3/TRBV12-4	.	TRBJ1-5	TRBD1	CASSPPQTGSPPPQHF
TRBV20-1	.	TRBJ2-2	.	CSARGIYTGELFF
TRBV21-1	.	TRBJ2-1	.	CASSKEIAGSSYNEQFF
TRBV25-1	.	TRBJ2-7	.	CASRLGQRYEQYF
TRBV24-1	few	TRBJ1-5	.	CATSDGGWGGQPQHF